The clone carrying this T cell receptor (beta chain) was observed a handful of times. The data were obtained in a study of T-cell memory formation after mild COVID-19. One entry per CDR3 protein, called by TCRdb with MiXCR from the 5' RACE reads. The sample has a few hundred thousand distinct CDR3 sequences, around 25% seen once; the top ten hold around 13%. The germline gives CDR1 SGHRS, CDR2 YFSETQ. There are 15 residues in the CDR3. The ends were cut back, 4 bases at V and 5 bases at J, with 18 bases in the middle. This rearrangement joins TRBV5-1 to TRBJ2-5, with D possibly TRBD2 on 6 matching bases. The sequenced sample was PBMCs or a T cell subset sorted from them (not recorded which). The sequence came from an adult woman who had mild COVID-19 (a few samples of this study predate the infection). Cell type and time point are not known. The DNA of the CDR3 is TGCGCCAGCAGCGAAGGGACTCCAGCTGTTGAGACCCAGTACTTC. Translation gives CASSEGTPAVETQYF.